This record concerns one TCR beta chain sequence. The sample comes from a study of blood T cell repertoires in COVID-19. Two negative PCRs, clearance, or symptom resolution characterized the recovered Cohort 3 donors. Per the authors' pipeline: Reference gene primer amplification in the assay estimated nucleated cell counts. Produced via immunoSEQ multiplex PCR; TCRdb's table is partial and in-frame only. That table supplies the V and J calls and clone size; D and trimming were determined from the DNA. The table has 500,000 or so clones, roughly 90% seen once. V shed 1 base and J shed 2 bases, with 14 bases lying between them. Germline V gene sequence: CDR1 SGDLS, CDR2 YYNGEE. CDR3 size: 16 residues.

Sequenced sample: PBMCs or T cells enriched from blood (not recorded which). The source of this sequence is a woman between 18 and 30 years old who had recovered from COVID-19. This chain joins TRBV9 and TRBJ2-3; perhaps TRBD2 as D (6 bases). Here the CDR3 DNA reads TGTGCCAGCAGCGTATGGGGGGTGGATTCCACAGATACGCAGTATTTT. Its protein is CASSVWGVDSTDTQYF.